Following are 20 T cell receptor beta chains from one sample sequenced in a study of T cells in Graves' hyperthyroidism and ophthalmopathy. Regions amplified from RNA transcripts were the TCR beta CDR3 regions. TCR CDR3 regions were first amplified by RT-PCR with HTBI primers. MiXCR was run by TCRdb on the multiplex PCR reads, yielding one entry per CDR3 protein. The table shows 500,000 to 550,000 distinct CDR3 sequences, with 20% occurring only once. The sample was blood. Receptor source: a man aged 40-49 years with Graves' ophthalmopathy.

This clonotype came up a few times. The chain has TRBV5-1 and TRBJ2-1, with TRBD1 matching 7 bases. Germline loops: CDR1 SGHRS, CDR2 YFSETQ. V shed 0 bases, J shed 10 bases, and the junction held 10 bases outside the gene matches. This CDR3 is built from 15 residues. In DNA, the CDR3 is TGCGCCAGCAGCTTGGCCGGGACAGCGACAGGGGAGCAGTTCTTC. This sequence encodes CASSLAGTATGEQFF.

The rearrangement links TRBV6-2 or TRBV6-3 to TRBJ2-7; 13 nucleotides match TRBD2. The CDR3 sequence is 19 residues long. Per germline, CDR1 MNHEY and CDR2 SVGEGT. V lost 7 bases, J lost 1 base, and 16 bases stayed unmatched. CDR3 DNA: TGTGCCAGCACCATAGAAAAGGGACTAGCGGGAAGCAGGTCCTACGAGCAGTACTTC. Its protein product is CASTIEKGLAGSRSYEQYF.

In its sample, this clonotype was seen a few times. This chain joins TRBV29-1 and TRBJ2-7; D possibly matches TRBD1 or TRBD2 (5 bases each). V lost 5 bases and J 0 bases, leaving 20 bases between the germline ends. The CDR3 is made up of 16 amino acids. Germline assignment: CDR1 SQVTM and CDR2 ANQGSEA. CDR3: CSVRGISGRNSYEQYF. DNA for the CDR3: TGCAGCGTTAGAGGGATCTCGGGGCGGAACTCCTACGAGCAGTACTTC.

This clonotype was seen many times. The CDR3 reads CASSLLPGGSYNSPLHF. The CDR3 region has the DNA TGTGCCAGCAGTCTCCTCCCGGGGGGCTCCTATAATTCACCCCTCCACTTT. The chain is built from TRBV28 and TRBJ1-6; TRBD1 might be the D (5 bases). The CDR3 loop spans 17 amino acids. Germline V CDR1 and CDR2: MDHEN, SYDVKM. Trimming stripped 5 bases from V and 0 bases from J, with 14 bases between.

This clonotype was recorded many times. The rearrangement joins TRBV2 to TRBJ2-5; TRBD2 aligns across 13 bases. With V trimmed by 11 bases and J by 1 base, 4 bases remained unmatched. Germline loops: CDR1 SNHLY, CDR2 FYNNEI. This CDR3 is 14 amino acids long. This CDR3 reads CAGGTSGAQETQYF. The CDR3 nucleotides read TGTGCCGGCGGGACTAGCGGGGCCCAAGAGACCCAGTACTTC.

The chain uses TRBV12-3 or TRBV12-4 and TRBJ1-2; TRBD1 is a possible D gene (5 bases). The length of the CDR3 is 15 residues. Deletions cut 4 bases from V and 7 bases from J, with 19 bases between. The chain's CDR3 is CASSSRDLEKGGYTF. In nucleotides, the CDR3 is TGTGCCAGCAGTTCCCGGGACCTAGAAAAGGGTGGCTACACCTTC.

This clonotype was counted ten times or more. The CDR3 is CASSHAGAEQYF. In nucleotides, the CDR3 is TGTGCCAGCAGTCACGCAGGGGCCGAGCAGTACTTC. The genes are TRBV27 and TRBJ2-7; D is possibly TRBD1 (6 bases). Germline loops: CDR1 MNHEY, CDR2 SMNVEV (reference sequence). V was cut by 5 bases and J by 6 bases, with 11 bases left in between. This CDR3 has 12 amino acids.

This clonotype was observed a few times. The J gene is TRBJ2-1, the V gene TRBV3-1; a possible D gene is TRBD2 (5 bases). This CDR3 spans 16 amino acids. With 5 bases removed from V and 8 bases from J, the gap between germline ends came to 22 bases. Per germline, CDR1 LGHDT and CDR2 YNNKEL (reference sequence). CDR3 coding DNA: TGTGCCAGCAGCTTGAGGGCCCCTATATCAGGTGATGAGCAGTTCTTC. As protein: CASSLRAPISGDEQFF.

This clonotype was recorded many times. The rearrangement joins TRBV20-1 to TRBJ2-7; TRBD1 agrees at 9 bases. The CDR3 contains 15 residues. The V gene end was trimmed by 3 bases and the J gene end by 5 bases; junction bases not matched to a gene: 11. Germline V gene lookup returns CDR1 DFQATT and CDR2 SNEGSKA (reference sequence). The CDR3: CSASASGTGIHEQYF. The CDR3 DNA is TGCAGTGCTAGTGCCTCCGGGACAGGGATTCACGAGCAGTACTTC.

Many counts were recorded for this clonotype. The V and J genes are TRBV11-2 and TRBJ2-2; no clear D. In germline, CDR1 is SGHAT, CDR2 FQNNGV. This CDR3 has 13 residues. The V end was cut by 4 bases, the J end by 5 bases, with 8 bases between. The CDR3 region is CASSSIKTGELFF. The CDR3 coding sequence is TGTGCCAGCAGCTCTATTAAGACCGGGGAGCTGTTTTTT.

CDR3 in amino acids: CASSQERRVNYGYTF. For the CDR3, the DNA is TGTGCCAGCAGCCAAGAACGCAGGGTCAACTATGGCTACACCTTC. This chain joins TRBV4-2 and TRBJ1-2; perhaps TRBD1 as D (5 bases). V was trimmed by 0 bases and J by 2 bases, leaving 10 bases between them. CDR1 and CDR2 from the germline V gene are LGHNA and YNFKEQ. This CDR3 is 15 amino acids long.

The table lists this clonotype with a few counts. In DNA form, the CDR3 reads TGTGCCACCGGGAAACGAGGGGAGGACACTGAAGCTTTCTTT. Protein: CATGKRGEDTEAFF. The V call is TRBV10-3, the J call TRBJ1-1; maybe TRBD1 (5 bases). The CDR3 is made up of 14 amino acids. Per the germline V gene, CDR1 is ENHRY and CDR2 is SYGVKD. The V end was cut by 10 bases, the J end by 3 bases, with 18 bases between.

At least ten counts were recorded for this clonotype. V usage is TRBV5-8 and J usage is TRBJ2-3; D is unresolved. Trimming left V 3 bases short and J 5 bases short, with 13 bases between. Per the germline V gene, CDR1 is SGHTS and CDR2 is YDEGEE. The CDR3 has 14 amino acids. The CDR3 DNA reads TGTGCCAGCAGCTCGCCCTTTAGTGGAGATACGCAGTATTTT. Translated: CASSSPFSGDTQYF.

A few counts support this clonotype. The rearrangement uses TRBV7-3 and TRBJ2-3; D perhaps matches TRBD1 (6 bases). The V gene lost 2 bases and the J gene lost 2 bases, with 11 bases spanning the gap. Germline lookup yields CDR1 SGHTA and CDR2 FQGTGA. CDR3 size: 15 residues. The CDR3, as DNA: TGTGCCAGCAGCTTAGGGGGCAGGACCACAGATACGCAGTATTTT. Translating gives CASSLGGRTTDTQYF. The full variable domain, its missing parts supplied by reference TRBV7-3 and TRBJ2-3, is GAGVSQTPSNKVTEKGKYVELRCDPISGHTALYWYRQSLGQGPEFLIYFQGTGAADDSGLPNDRFFAVRPEGSVSTLKIQRTERGDSAVYLCASSLGGRTTDTQYFGPGTRLTVL.

The V call is TRBV19, the J call TRBJ1-6; D is uncertain. V lost 7 bases, J lost 7 bases, and 11 bases lay in between. The germline gives CDR1 LNHDA, CDR2 SQIVND (reference sequence). There are 13 residues in the CDR3. The CDR3 loop reads CASNKRTNSPLHF. The CDR3 bases are TGTGCCAGTAATAAAAGGACCAATTCACCCCTCCACTTT. Complete variable domain (other parts from reference TRBV19 and TRBJ1-6): DGGITQSPKYLFRKEGQNVTLSCEQNLNHDAMYWYRQDPGQGLRLIYYSQIVNDFQKGDIAEGYSVSREKKESFPLTVTSAQKNPTAFYLCASNKRTNSPLHFGNGTRLTVT.

The chain has TRBV29-1 and TRBJ2-7; TRBD2 agrees at 14 bases. Looked up from germline, CDR1 is SQVTM and CDR2 is ANQGSEA. V dropped 3 bases and J dropped 3; count of bases not matched to a gene: 4. The CDR3 consists of 15 residues. CDR3 DNA sequence: TGCAGCGTTGACGGGACTAGCGGGAGTGACTACGAGCAGTACTTC. Encoded protein: CSVDGTSGSDYEQYF.

The V call is TRBV7-8, the J call TRBJ1-1; 10 nucleotides agree with TRBD1. The CDR3 length is 14 residues. Unmatched junction bases numbered 3, after V lost 3 bases and J lost 5 bases. CDR1 SGHVS and CDR2 FQNEAQ come from the germline V gene. The CDR3 bases are TGTGCCAGCAGCTTGGACAGGGGGAGTACTGAAGCTTTCTTT. Protein product: CASSLDRGSTEAFF.

The chain has TRBV6-1 and TRBJ2-6; D is possibly TRBD1 (6 bases). This CDR3 spans 15 amino acids. The germline gives CDR1 MNHNS, CDR2 SASEGT. Trimming left V 6 bases short and J 0 bases short, with 9 bases between. The CDR3 nucleotides read TGTGCCAGCAGGGACAGCCACTCTGGGGCCAACGTCCTGACTTTC. Protein product: CASRDSHSGANVLTF.

The table lists this clonotype with many counts. The genes are TRBV7-9 and TRBJ2-1; perhaps TRBD1 as D (5 bases). Germline CDR1 reads SEHNR; CDR2 reads FQNEAQ (reference sequence). The CDR3 sequence is 13 residues long. Trimming cost V 1 base and J 9 bases, with 10 bases left between them. CDR3 protein: CASSLERRGEQFF. The DNA of the CDR3 is TGTGCCAGCAGCTTAGAGCGAAGGGGTGAGCAGTTCTTC.

The table lists this clonotype with many counts. V usage is TRBV12-3 or TRBV12-4 and J usage is TRBJ2-1, with TRBD1 matching 9 bases. J lost 5 bases, V lost 1 base, and 3 bases had no gene match. This CDR3 region has 15 residues. CDR3 residues: CASSLDRGLHNEQFF. The CDR3 DNA sequence: TGTGCCAGCAGTTTAGACAGGGGGCTTCACAATGAGCAGTTCTTC.